These 31 T cell receptor beta chains were sequenced from one sample in a study of blood T cells in healthy people across ages. With a J-beta primer mix and a sample-barcoded 5' primer, a second PCR ran about 6 to 11 cycles. TCRdb reanalysed the 5' RACE reads using MiXCR and keeps one entry per CDR3 protein. The sample holds under 1 million distinct CDR3 sequences, 40% to 50% seen once. The source material was blood. These receptors were collected from a man in his sixties in good health.

The chain has TRBV12-3 or TRBV12-4 and TRBJ1-4; D remains ambiguous. V was shortened by 6 bases and J by 9 bases, with 11 bases between the two germline ends. This CDR3 contains 12 residues. The CDR3 nucleotides are TGTGCCAGCAGCCCCGCCAGAAAAAAACTGTTTTTT. Protein sequence: CASSPARKKLFF.

This clonotype was seen ten or more times. The chain combines TRBV29-1 with TRBJ2-1; the D is unclear. V was clipped by 4 bases and J by 1 base, with 11 bases between them. Germline CDR1 SQVTM, CDR2 ANQGSEA. The CDR3 runs 14 residues. The DNA of the CDR3 is TGCAGCGTTGCGGTAGGTCAATCCTACAATGAGCAGTTCTTC. Protein: CSVAVGQSYNEQFF.

J is TRBJ2-3 and V is TRBV10-3, with 9 bases lining up with TRBD1. The CDR3 length is 13 residues. Unmatched junction bases numbered 7, after V lost 2 bases and J lost 13 bases. Germline V gene sequence: CDR1 ENHRY, CDR2 SYGVKD. This chain's CDR3 is CAISEPRDRAEYF. The CDR3 DNA reads TGTGCCATCAGTGAGCCTAGGGACAGGGCGGAGTATTTT.

The chain carries TRBV10-2 and TRBJ2-4; 10 positions agree with TRBD2. The J call may be wrong; the DNA end is better matched by TRBJ2-5. This CDR3 has 17 amino acids. From germline, CDR1 is WSHSY and CDR2 SAAADI. CDR3 DNA sequence: TGCGCCAGCAGTCCGTGGCTGAGCGGGGGGGCTAAAGAGACCCAGTACTTC. Translation: CASSPWLSGGAKETQYF.

The chain carries TRBV7-2 and TRBJ2-1; no firm D call. CDR1 and CDR2 from the germline V gene are SGHTA and FQGNSA. Deletions cut 2 bases from V and 9 bases from J, with 8 bases between. The CDR3 loop spans 12 amino acids. DNA of the CDR3: TGTGCCAGCAGCTTATCCCCCGGTGAGCAGTTCTTC. Amino acids: CASSLSPGEQFF.

The rearrangement uses TRBV4-3 and TRBJ2-1, with 10 bases aligning to TRBD2. This CDR3 comprises 14 residues. CDR1 is LGHNA and CDR2 is YSLEER in the germline V gene. V lost 4 bases, J lost 9 bases, and 6 bases stayed unmatched. CDR3 coding DNA: TGCGCCAGCAGCCGGGGGACTAGCGAGTCTGAGCAGTTCTTC. This translates into CASSRGTSESEQFF.

This clonotype has a handful of counts. V usage is TRBV7-9 and J usage is TRBJ2-7, with 11 bases aligning to TRBD1. The CDR3 is 15 amino acids. In germline, CDR1 is SEHNR, CDR2 FQNEAQ (reference sequence). V gave up 5 bases and J gave up 4 bases; unmatched junction bases: 7. The CDR3 nucleotides read TGTGCCAGCAGCGCCCCGGACAGGGGGCTGTACGAGCAGTACTTC. This encodes CASSAPDRGLYEQYF.

This clonotype was found once. The chain combines TRBV12-3 or TRBV12-4 with TRBJ1-2; a possible D gene is TRBD1 (5 bases). V lost 6 bases, J lost 8 bases, and 13 bases lay in between. The CDR3 covers 12 residues. CDR3 protein: CASSPDSGGYTF. CDR3 sequence (DNA): TGTGCCAGCAGCCCTGACAGCGGCGGCTACACCTTC.

About this clonotype itself: Germline and junction disagree at one end, which may indicate a read error. The V and J genes are TRBV11-2 and TRBJ1-1, with D hard to call. Germline-derived CDR1 and CDR2 are SGHAT and FQNNGV. CDR3 length: 15 residues. The CDR3 region is CASSLTPGSNTGAFF. DNA of the CDR3: TGTGCCAGCAGTCTTACCCCAGGCTCGAACACTGGAGCTTTCTTT.

Many counts were recorded for this clonotype. The rearrangement joins TRBV20-1 to TRBJ2-7; D is uncertain. Germline assignment: CDR1 DFQATT and CDR2 SNEGSKA (reference sequence). Trimming shortened V by 4 bases and J by 3 bases, and 10 bases separated the two germline ends. CDR3 length: 12 amino acids. The CDR3 DNA follows: TGCAGTGCTACCTTATTCGGCTACGAGCAGTACTTC. Its protein product is CSATLFGYEQYF.

V is TRBV19 and J is TRBJ2-7; tentative D call: TRBD2 (6 bases). The J call is uncertain, as TRBJ2-5 better fits the DNA end. The length of the CDR3 is 13 residues. CDR1 is LNHDA and CDR2 is SQIVND in the germline V gene (reference sequence). DNA of the CDR3: TGTGCCAGTAGTAGCCAGGCGGGGGAGACCCAGTACTTC. Residues: CASSSQAGETQYF.

The CDR3 DNA follows: TGTGCCTCCCAGGGGTCGAACACTGAAGCTTTCTTT. Its translation is CASQGSNTEAFF. The rearrangement links TRBV30 to TRBJ1-1, with D maybe TRBD1 (6 bases). The CDR3 sequence is 12 residues long. The germline V and J ends were trimmed by 7 bases and 1 base, with 10 bases remaining between them. Looked up from germline, CDR1 is GTSNPN and CDR2 is SVGIG (reference sequence). The full variable domain, completed using reference TRBV30 and TRBJ1-1, is SQTIHQWPATLVQPVGSPLSLECTVEGTSNPNLYWYRQAAGRGLQLLFYSVGIGQISSEVPQNLSASRPQDRQFILSSKKLLLSDSGFYLCASQGSNTEAFFGQGTRLTVV.

This chain uses TRBV24-1 with TRBJ1-5, with 8 positions matching TRBD1. The CDR3 contains 16 residues. CDR1 and CDR2 from the germline V gene are KGHDR and SFDVKD. The V and J ends lost 0 bases and 4 bases, in that order; junction bases with no gene match: 4. The CDR3 sequence: CATSDLNRGNNQPQHF. CDR3 DNA: TGTGCCACCAGTGATTTGAACAGGGGGAATAATCAGCCCCAGCATTTT.

J is TRBJ1-4 and V is TRBV12-3 or TRBV12-4, with TRBD1 matching 10 bases. This CDR3 has 15 amino acids. Trimming took 6 bases from V and 6 from J; bases not matched to a gene: 7. Here the CDR3 reads CASSRPGQGYEKLFF. The CDR3, as DNA: TGTGCCAGCAGCCGACCGGGACAGGGGTATGAAAAACTGTTTTTT.

A note on this clonotype: Mismatch with germline at one junction end may stem from a read error. The CDR3 spells CASSTGVKNQPQHF. In DNA form, the CDR3 reads TGCGCCAGCAGTACAGGGGTGAAGAATCAGCCCCAGCATTTT. The J gene is TRBJ1-5, the V gene TRBV12-3 or TRBV12-4, with 7 positions matching TRBD1. The CDR3 is made up of 14 amino acids.

The chain combines TRBV7-9 with TRBJ2-5, with unresolved D. This CDR3 comprises 12 residues. V shed 5 bases and J shed 1 base, with 5 bases lying between them. Per germline, CDR1 SEHNR and CDR2 FQNEAQ (reference sequence). The CDR3, as DNA: TGTGCCAGCAGCCCTATCCAAGAGACCCAGTACTTC. Amino acids: CASSPIQETQYF.

V gene TRBV3-1 combines with J gene TRBJ2-3; tentative D call: TRBD2 (5 bases). This CDR3 contains 11 residues. The germline V gene has CDR1 LGHDT and CDR2 YNNKEL (reference sequence). V gave up 8 bases and J gave up 10 bases, with 13 bases separating them. The CDR3 is CASGVTGSQYF. CDR3 in DNA: TGTGCCAGCGGTGTCACGGGGTCGCAGTATTTT.

The V gene is TRBV27, the J gene TRBJ2-7; D is possibly TRBD1 (10 bases). Germline V CDR1 and CDR2: MNHEY, SMNVEV (reference sequence). The CDR3 extends over 17 amino acids. V shed 7 bases and J shed 7 bases, with 29 bases lying between them. This CDR3 is CASIFSLAGQGNNEQYF. CDR3 DNA sequence: TGTGCCAGCATCTTCAGTCTAGCGGGACAGGGGAACAATGAGCAGTACTTC.

V and J are TRBV11-3 and TRBJ2-5; D is possibly TRBD1 or TRBD2 (5 bases each). The CDR3 consists of 13 residues. Germline loops: CDR1 SGHNT, CDR2 YENEEA. V was trimmed by 5 bases and J by 5 bases, leaving 12 bases between them. The CDR3: CASSQTWGETQYF. The CDR3 DNA sequence: TGTGCCAGCAGCCAAACCTGGGGGGAGACCCAGTACTTC.

J is TRBJ1-2 and V is TRBV4-1, with unresolved D. In germline, CDR1 is MGHRA, CDR2 YSYEKL. The CDR3 consists of 13 residues. With 0 bases removed from V and 7 bases from J, the gap between germline ends came to 9 bases. CDR3 loop: CASSQDLGRGYTF. In nucleotides, the CDR3 is TGCGCCAGCAGCCAAGATTTAGGTCGTGGCTACACCTTC.

This clonotype was counted a few times. The chain is built from TRBV29-1 and TRBJ2-5, with D tentatively TRBD1 (5 bases). The CDR3 has 12 residues. CDR1 SQVTM and CDR2 ANQGSEA come from the germline V gene. V lost 3 bases and J 5 bases, leaving 10 bases between the germline ends. CDR3 coding DNA: TGCAGCGTTGATGGGCCAGGGGAGACCCAGTACTTC. Translating gives CSVDGPGETQYF.

The V and J genes are TRBV20-1 and TRBJ2-5; maybe TRBD1 (5 bases). V lost 3 bases to trimming and J lost 6 bases, with 17 bases between them. The germline V gene has CDR1 DFQATT and CDR2 SNEGSKA (reference sequence). This CDR3 is built from 14 residues. CDR3 residues: CSASDLGGAKTQYF. CDR3 DNA: TGCAGTGCTAGTGATCTGGGTGGGGCCAAGACCCAGTACTTC.

The CDR3 DNA reads as TGTGCCAGCAGCTTCCGACAGGCGGACACGTGGGAGACCCAGTACTTC. Translating gives CASSFRQADTWETQYF. The chain has TRBV7-8 and TRBJ2-5; a weak D match, TRBD1 (6 bases). The V gene's germline CDR1 is SGHVS and CDR2 FQNEAQ. This CDR3 region has 16 residues. The V and J ends lost 3 bases and 5 bases respectively, with 19 bases between them.

The rearrangement uses TRBV27 and TRBJ2-1, with 10 bases matching TRBD1. The V segment lost 3 bases and the J segment 12 bases; nucleotides outside the gene matches: 14. Germline V gives CDR1 MNHEY, CDR2 SMNVEV (reference sequence). The CDR3 runs 16 residues. CDR3 nucleotides: TGTGCCAGCAGTTTTGGGTTGGGACAGGGGAAAGGGGCGCAGTTCTTC. This codes for CASSFGLGQGKGAQFF.

This clonotype has more than one count but fewer than ten. CDR3 nucleotide sequence: TGCAGTGCGCTGGGACAGAGCGCAACTAATGAAAAACTGTTTTTT. Residues: CSALGQSATNEKLFF. This chain joins TRBV20-1 and TRBJ1-4, with TRBD1 matching 7 bases. The germline V gene has CDR1 DFQATT and CDR2 SNEGSKA (reference sequence). V was pared by 6 bases and J by 0 bases, with 7 bases of the junction left unmatched. This CDR3 contains 15 residues.

The chain carries TRBV7-8 and TRBJ2-1; tentatively, D is TRBD2 (7 bases). Trimming removed 5 bases at V and 8 bases at J, with 22 bases between. Germline lookup yields CDR1 SGHVS and CDR2 FQNEAQ. The CDR3 runs to 16 residues. Here the CDR3 reads CASSPIGGGGQDEQFF. Written as DNA, the CDR3 is TGTGCCAGCAGCCCCATTGGGGGGGGGGGGCAAGATGAGCAGTTCTTC.

Regarding this clonotype: Germline and junction disagree at one end, which may indicate a read error. The chain links TRBV6-2 or TRBV6-3 to TRBJ2-7, with D unclear. CDR3 length: 13 residues. CDR1 MNHEY and CDR2 SVGEGT come from the germline V gene. CDR3 residues: CVSSYRRASEQYF. The CDR3 nucleotides read TGTGTCAGCAGTTACCGCCGGGCCTCCGAGCAGTACTTC.

The rearrangement links TRBV6-2 or TRBV6-3 to TRBJ1-4, with 9 nucleotides matching TRBD1. The germline V gene encodes CDR1 MNHEY and CDR2 SVGEGT. The CDR3 is made up of 16 amino acids. The junction had 12 bases not matched to a gene; V was cut back by 5 bases and J by 8 bases. The CDR3 is CASSKPTGGKKEKLFF. The CDR3 DNA reads as TGTGCCAGCAGTAAACCCACAGGGGGCAAGAAAGAAAAACTGTTTTTT.

The chain recombines TRBV7-2 with TRBJ2-4; 11 bases map to TRBD2. The DNA end favors TRBJ2-7, so the J call may be wrong. Germline V gene sequence: CDR1 SGHTA, CDR2 FQGNSA. This CDR3 contains 16 residues. CDR3: CASSFVPTSGSNEQYF. In DNA form, the CDR3 reads TGTGCCAGCAGCTTTGTTCCCACTAGCGGGAGTAACGAGCAGTACTTC.

This clonotype was seen a handful of times. The chain couples TRBV20-1 to TRBJ2-7, with D possibly being TRBD1 or TRBD2 (5 bases each). The germline gives CDR1 DFQATT, CDR2 SNEGSKA (reference sequence). This CDR3 contains 14 residues. V lost 6 bases, J lost 5 bases, and 20 bases lay in between. Written as DNA, the CDR3 is TGCAGTGCCGCCGGGGCAGTGGGCAGCCACGAGCAGTACTTC. Translation: CSAAGAVGSHEQYF.

The chain is built from TRBV12-3 or TRBV12-4 and TRBJ2-5; maybe TRBD2 (5 bases). The germline V and J ends were trimmed by 6 bases and 5 bases, with 16 bases remaining between them. The length of the CDR3 is 14 residues. CDR3 region: CASRQSARGETQYF. CDR3 nucleotide sequence: TGTGCCAGCAGGCAGAGCGCCCGAGGGGAGACCCAGTACTTC.